These 4 T cell receptor beta chains were sequenced from one sample in a study of OX40 agonist ivuxolimab in advanced cancers. Preparation of the library involved the immunoSEQ multiplex PCR assay. TCRdb limited this immuneACCESS table to in-frame rearrangements with V and J called. A share of clones is missing; checked studies link under half to unresolved V genes, and the rest is unexplained. Counted in this sample were some 100,000 clones; approximately 89% of them appeared once. The ten top clones hold about 0.17% of the sample. The sample in question was CD4+ or CD8+ T cells sorted from blood, obtained in a trial of the OX40 agonist ivuxolimab. The receptors were gathered from an adult with an advanced solid tumor such as melanoma, head and neck, liver or kidney cancer.

The CDR3 coding sequence is TGTGCCACCAGCAGAGATCTAGCGGGGGGGAATGAGCAGTTCTTC. It specifies CATSRDLAGGNEQFF. V is TRBV15 and J is TRBJ2-1, with 12 bases that match TRBD2. Trimming cost V 0 bases and J 7 bases; bases outside gene matches: 1. In germline, CDR1 is LNHNV, CDR2 YYDKDF (reference sequence). The CDR3 loop spans 15 amino acids. The full variable domain, completed using reference TRBV15 and TRBJ2-1, is DAMVIQNPRYQVTQFGKPVTLSCSQTLNHNVMYWYQQKSSQAPKLLFHYYDKDFNNEADTPDNFQSRRPNTSFCFLDIRSPGLGDTAMYLCATSRDLAGGNEQFFGPGTRLTVL.

The chain uses TRBV7-3 and TRBJ2-1; the D is unclear. Germline V CDR1 and CDR2: SGHTA, FQGTGA. Trimming cost V 3 bases and J 5 bases, with 8 bases left between them. The length of the CDR3 is 13 residues. The CDR3 nucleotides read TGTGCCAGCAGCTTCGACCGAAACAATGAGCAGTTCTTC. It yields the protein CASSFDRNNEQFF.

This chain links TRBV18 with TRBJ1-1, with 9 bases aligning to TRBD1. The trim removed 2 bases at V and 3 bases at J, leaving 1 base unmatched. Germline CDR1 reads KGHSH; CDR2 reads LQKENI. The CDR3 totals 14 residues. The CDR3 loop reads CASSPRQGDTEAFF. The CDR3 DNA is TGTGCCAGCTCACCAAGACAGGGGGACACTGAAGCTTTCTTT. The full variable domain, in which reference TRBV18 and TRBJ1-1 provide the parts outside the CDR3, is NAGVMQNPRHLVRRRGQEARLRCSPMKGHSHVYWYRQLPEEGLKFMVYLQKENIIDESGMPKERFSAEFPKEGPSILRIQQVVRGDSAAYFCASSPRQGDTEAFFGQGTRLTVV.

The rearrangement links TRBV28 to TRBJ1-1; D is unclear. There are 14 residues in the CDR3. V lost 7 bases, J lost 1 base, and 13 bases lay in between. Germline V CDR1 and CDR2: MDHEN, SYDVKM. This CDR3 reads CASTLGGQNTEAFF. DNA for the CDR3: TGTGCCAGCACGCTGGGCGGCCAGAACACTGAAGCTTTCTTT.